This entry concerns a single TCR beta chain. The data were taken from a study of T-cell memory formation after mild COVID-19. A single record per CDR3 protein comes from TCRdb applying MiXCR to the 5' RACE reads. The top ten hold under 25% of the sample, which has approximately 400,000 distinct CDR3 sequences, under 20% seen once. Germline V lookup: CDR1 SGHRS, CDR2 YFSETQ. The length of the CDR3 is 16 residues. The ends lost 5 bases at V and 2 bases at J; junction bases unmatched: 9. Specimen: PBMCs or a T cell subset sorted from them (not recorded which). The chain links TRBV5-1 to TRBJ2-3, with 9 bases fitting TRBD1. The TCR was taken from a man younger than 35 who had mild COVID-19 (a few samples of this study predate the infection). Cell type and time point are not known. The chain's CDR3 is CASRRLQGALTDTQYF. DNA of the CDR3: TGCGCCAGCAGGAGGTTACAGGGGGCCCTCACAGATACGCAGTATTTT.